These T cell receptor beta chains were read from a single sample in a study of T cells after yellow fever vaccination. Using its own MiXCR run on the 5' RACE reads, TCRdb lists one record per CDR3 protein. Here the sample spans around 68,000 distinct CDR3 sequences, approximately 7.3% being singletons. Specimen: CD8+ T cells sorted from PBMCs, collected less than 11 days after the first yellow fever vaccination. All receptors come from a man in his late teens or twenties who received the YFV17D yellow fever vaccine. The CDR3 runs from the conserved cysteine through the conserved F or W. Fields, in order: V gene, D gene, J gene, clone size, CDR3 protein, CDR3 DNA. The D gene is left open where the match is weak. Some rows have no size entry. The others give once, few or many, or a class for an expanded clone.

TRBV12-3/TRBV12-4	NA	TRBJ2-1	many	CASSSQTYNEQFF	TGTGCCAGCAGTTCGCAGACCTACAATGAGCAGTTCTTC
TRBV10-1	NA	TRBJ2-7	NA	CASSEGDSNEQYF	TGCGCCAGCAGTGAAGGGGACTCCAACGAGCAGTACTTC
TRBV12-3/TRBV12-4	NA	TRBJ2-5	many	CASTSDFQETQYF	TGTGCCAGCACCTCGGACTTTCAAGAGACCCAGTACTTC
TRBV7-9	NA	TRBJ1-2	NA	CASSTGSQGYGYTF	TGTGCCAGCAGCACTGGTAGTCAGGGCTATGGCTACACCTTC
TRBV5-1	NA	TRBJ1-1	many	CASRGYNTEAFF	TGCGCCAGCAGGGGATATAACACTGAAGCTTTCTTT
TRBV3-1	TRBD1	TRBJ2-3	NA	CASSQDEGAADTQYF	TGTGCCAGCAGCCAAGATGAGGGGGCGGCAGATACGCAGTATTTT
TRBV18	NA	TRBJ1-1	few	CASSPSPADMNTEAFF	TGTGCCAGCTCACCGTCCCCTGCAGATATGAACACTGAAGCTTTCTTT
TRBV7-7	TRBD2	TRBJ2-1	few	CASSSQTMGLAGSSYNEQFF	TGTGCCAGCAGCTCCCAGACCATGGGACTAGCGGGGAGCTCCTACAATGAGCAGTTCTTC
TRBV10-3	NA	TRBJ1-6	NA	CAISGGRVNSPLHF	TGTGCCATCAGTGGAGGGAGGGTAAATTCACCCCTCCACTTT
TRBV28	TRBD1	TRBJ2-6	NA	CASSLGDRETNVLTF	TGTGCCAGCAGTTTAGGGGACAGGGAGACCAACGTCCTGACTTTC
TRBV4-1	NA	TRBJ1-3	many	CASSQGRIILGNTIYF	TGCGCCAGCAGCCAAGGGAGAATTATACTTGGAAACACCATATATTTT
TRBV27	NA	TRBJ2-7	NA	CASSSAWTELSYEQYF	TGTGCCAGCAGTTCCGCGTGGACAGAACTCTCCTACGAGCAGTACTTC
TRBV19	NA	TRBJ2-1	few	CASSIRSYNEQFF	TGTGCCAGTAGTATCCGCAGCTACAATGAGCAGTTCTTC
TRBV4-3	TRBD1	TRBJ1-1	NA	CASSQAGTGAAEAFF	TGCGCCAGCAGCCAAGCCGGGACAGGGGCGGCTGAAGCTTTCTTT
TRBV7-6	NA	TRBJ2-1	many	CASSSSPPEAPGRDNEQFF	TGTGCCAGCAGCTCCTCCCCACCTGAGGCGCCGGGACGCGACAATGAGCAGTTCTTC
TRBV29-1	TRBD1	TRBJ1-1	NA	CSVDRQGGGRTEAFF	TGCAGCGTTGACCGACAGGGTGGCGGTCGGACTGAAGCTTTCTTT
TRBV7-2	TRBD1	TRBJ1-1	many	CASTTGMRGAEAFF	TGTGCCAGCACGACAGGGATGCGGGGCGCTGAAGCTTTCTTT
TRBV27	NA	TRBJ1-1	many	CASSLMSNTEAFF	TGTGCCAGCAGTTTGATGTCGAACACTGAAGCTTTCTTT
TRBV5-1	NA	TRBJ2-1	many	CASSMRRANEQFF	TGCGCCAGCAGCATGAGGAGGGCCAATGAGCAGTTCTTC
TRBV9	NA	TRBJ2-7	few	CASSVEREVLYEQYF	TGTGCCAGCAGCGTAGAACGGGAAGTACTCTACGAGCAGTACTTC
TRBV6-2/TRBV6-3	NA	TRBJ1-2	many	CAPKEEIHYGYTF	TGTGCCCCAAAGGAGGAGATACACTATGGCTACACCTTC
TRBV7-9	NA	TRBJ2-1	many	CASTQKKDRYNEQFF	TGTGCCAGCACCCAAAAGAAGGACAGATACAATGAGCAGTTCTTC
TRBV29-1	NA	TRBJ1-1	NA	CSVAAGRYTEAFF	TGCAGCGTTGCTGCAGGACGGTACACTGAAGCTTTCTTT
TRBV7-9	TRBD1	TRBJ1-5	few	CASSRPGQGWPQHF	TGTGCCAGCAGCCGTCCGGGACAGGGCTGGCCCCAGCATTTT
TRBV4-2	NA	TRBJ2-7	NA	CASSQDRGLSYEQYF	TGTGCCAGCAGCCAAGATCGGGGACTCTCTTACGAGCAGTACTTC
TRBV10-3	NA	TRBJ2-2	many	CAIGDNSNTGELFF	TGTGCCATCGGCGACAACTCGAACACCGGGGAGCTGTTTTTT
TRBV5-1	NA	TRBJ2-5	few	CASSPIGSTGIQETQYF	TGCGCCAGCAGCCCTATTGGGTCAACAGGGATCCAAGAGACCCAGTACTTC
TRBV4-3	NA	TRBJ2-7	many	CASSQDGQGKYEQYF	TGCGCCAGCAGCCAAGACGGCCAGGGGAAATACGAGCAGTACTTC
TRBV27	NA	TRBJ2-3	many	CASSGLFDTQYF	TGTGCCAGCAGTGGACTATTTGACACGCAGTATTTT
TRBV11-2	NA	TRBJ2-2	few	CASSPGRGDTGELFF	TGTGCCAGCAGTCCCGGCAGGGGGGACACCGGGGAGCTGTTTTTT
TRBV6-5	NA	TRBJ2-5	many	CASSLNSQETQYF	TGTGCCAGCAGTTTAAACAGTCAAGAGACCCAGTACTTC
TRBV27	TRBD2	TRBJ2-3	many	CASSLGLAGGTDTQYF	TGTGCCAGCAGCTTAGGCCTAGCGGGGGGCACAGATACGCAGTATTTT
TRBV15	NA	TRBJ1-3	NA	CATSREGQGPGNTIYF	TGTGCCACCAGCAGAGAAGGGCAGGGGCCTGGAAACACCATATATTTT
TRBV28	NA	TRBJ2-6	many	CASSGGVSGANVLTF	TGTGCCAGCAGTGGAGGTGTATCTGGGGCCAACGTCCTGACTTTC
TRBV2	TRBD2	TRBJ2-2	NA	CASSELAGDTGELFF	TGTGCCAGCAGTGAGTTAGCGGGGGACACCGGGGAGCTGTTTTTT
TRBV11-2	TRBD2	TRBJ2-3	once	CASSPSGGFTDTQYF	TGTGCCAGCAGCCCTAGCGGGGGATTCACAGATACGCAGTATTTT
TRBV7-3	NA	TRBJ2-2	NA	CASSPAEQNTGELFF	TGTGCCAGCAGCCCAGCAGAGCAGAACACCGGGGAGCTGTTTTTT
TRBV12-3/TRBV12-4	NA	TRBJ2-3	many	CASSLASTDTQYF	TGTGCCAGCAGTTTAGCTAGCACAGATACGCAGTATTTT
TRBV7-9	NA	TRBJ1-1	many	CASSLGGSEAFF	TGTGCCAGCAGCTTAGGAGGTTCTGAAGCTTTCTTT
TRBV7-9	TRBD1	TRBJ2-2	NA	CASRLPNRGQNTGELFF	TGTGCCAGCAGGCTCCCGAACAGGGGCCAAAACACCGGGGAGCTGTTTTTT
TRBV4-1	NA	TRBJ2-7	NA	CASSQNEASWEQYF	TGCGCCAGCAGCCAAAACGAGGCATCGTGGGAGCAGTACTTC
TRBV4-3	NA	TRBJ1-3	few	CASSQDELRSRPGNTIYF	TGCGCCAGCAGCCAAGATGAATTAAGGTCCCGGCCCGGAAACACCATATATTTT
TRBV6-5	NA	TRBJ1-2	many	CASSYFGTPYGYTF	TGTGCCAGCAGTTACTTCGGGACACCTTATGGCTACACCTTC
TRBV29-1	NA	TRBJ2-1	many	CSVVRVSSGNNEQFF	TGCAGCGTTGTTCGGGTCAGTTCAGGGAATAATGAGCAGTTCTTC
TRBV4-1	NA	TRBJ2-4	few	CASSPRALGAKNIQYF	TGCGCCAGCAGCCCGAGGGCCTTAGGAGCCAAAAACATTCAGTACTTC
TRBV15	TRBD1	TRBJ2-4	many	CATSRGTGSAKNIQYF	TGTGCCACCAGCAGAGGGACAGGGAGCGCCAAAAACATTCAGTACTTC
TRBV7-7	NA	TRBJ2-1	NA	CASSLRTGTPMPDEQFF	TGTGCTAGCAGCTTAAGAACCGGGACCCCGATGCCCGATGAGCAGTTCTTC
TRBV27	TRBD2	TRBJ2-5	many	CASSPRSGGRRETQYF	TGTGCCAGCAGTCCTCGTAGCGGGGGCCGAAGGGAGACCCAGTACTTC